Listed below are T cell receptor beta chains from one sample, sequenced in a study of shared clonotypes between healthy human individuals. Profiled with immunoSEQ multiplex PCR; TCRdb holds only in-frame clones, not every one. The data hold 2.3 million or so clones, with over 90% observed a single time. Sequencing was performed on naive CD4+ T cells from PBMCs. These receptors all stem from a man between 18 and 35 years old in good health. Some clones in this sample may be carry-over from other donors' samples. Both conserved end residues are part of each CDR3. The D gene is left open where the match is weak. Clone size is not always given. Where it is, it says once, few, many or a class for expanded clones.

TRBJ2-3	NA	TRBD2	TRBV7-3	TGTGCCAGCAGCTTGGGACTAGCGGCAAGCACAGATACGCAGTATTTT	CASSLGLAASTDTQYF
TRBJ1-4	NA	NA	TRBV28	TGTGCCAGCAGACATTACAGGGCTAATGAAAAACTGTTTTTT	CASRHYRANEKLFF
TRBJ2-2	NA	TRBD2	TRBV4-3	TGCGCCAGTACGAGGACTAGGAACACCGGGGAGCTGTTTTTT	CASTRTRNTGELFF
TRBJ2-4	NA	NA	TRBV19	TGTGCCAGTAGTTCCCATTCGACAGTTAGAGCCAAAAACATTCAGTACTTC	CASSSHSTVRAKNIQYF
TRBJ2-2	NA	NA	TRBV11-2	TGTGCCAGCAGCTTAGATGTACAGGGCGGCGGGGAGCTGTTTTTT	CASSLDVQGGGELFF
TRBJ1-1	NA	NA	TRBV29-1	TGCAGCGTTGAAGTGAGGGTTGGGTACACTGAAGCTTTCTTT	CSVEVRVGYTEAFF
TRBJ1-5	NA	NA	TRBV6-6	TGTGCCAGCAGTTACTCGACAGGTAGTCAGCCCCAGCATTTT	CASSYSTGSQPQHF
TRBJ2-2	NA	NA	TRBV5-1	TGCGCCAGCAGTGGTCAGGCGGCCACCGGGGAGCTGTTTTTT	CASSGQAATGELFF
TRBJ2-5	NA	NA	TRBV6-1	TGTGCCAGCAGTGACTGGGCCAGGGACACCCAAGAGACCCAGTACTTC	CASSDWARDTQETQYF
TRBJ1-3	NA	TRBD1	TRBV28	TGTGCCAGCAGCCGTATGACAGGGGCCTCTGGAAACACCATATATTTT	CASSRMTGASGNTIYF
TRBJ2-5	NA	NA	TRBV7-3	TGTGCCAGCAGCCCAGGACACGGGAATCAAGAGACCCAGTACTTC	CASSPGHGNQETQYF
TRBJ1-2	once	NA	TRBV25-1	TGTGCCAGCAGTGATTCAGTTAACTATGGCTACACCTTC	CASSDSVNYGYTF
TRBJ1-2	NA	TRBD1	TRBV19	TGTGCCAGTAGGCCCTTCGGGGCGGGACAGAACTATGGCTACACCTTC	CASRPFGAGQNYGYTF
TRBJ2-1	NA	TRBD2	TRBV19	TGTGCCAGTAGTATAGGTGCTAGCGGGAGACCTTACAATGAGCAGTTCTTC	CASSIGASGRPYNEQFF
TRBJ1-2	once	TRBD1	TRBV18	TGTGCCAGCTCACCAAGCTCTCCAGGGGGCGGCTATGGCTACACCTTC	CASSPSSPGGGYGYTF
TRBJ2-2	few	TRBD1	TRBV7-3	TGTGCCAGCAGCTTCGCAGGGGGCCTCACCGGGGAGCTGTTTTTT	CASSFAGGLTGELFF
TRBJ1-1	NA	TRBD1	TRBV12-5	TGTGCTAGTGGTCCACACAGGGGGTTGAACACTGAAGCTTTCTTT	CASGPHRGLNTEAFF
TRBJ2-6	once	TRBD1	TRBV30	TGTGCCTGGGGCAGGGGGCTTTTAAGTGGGGCCAACGTCCTGACTTTC	CAWGRGLLSGANVLTF
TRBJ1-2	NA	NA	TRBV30	TGTGCCTGGAACGGGCAGCCCATTAACTATGGCTACACCTTC	CAWNGQPINYGYTF
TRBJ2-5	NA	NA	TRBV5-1	TGCGCCAGCAGCTTGGGGGGGATTGGAATTGGAGAGACCCAGTACTTC	CASSLGGIGIGETQYF
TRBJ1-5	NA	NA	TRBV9	TGTGCCAGCAGCCGGGGGGGCGCGTGGGGTCAGCCCCAGCATTTT	CASSRGGAWGQPQHF
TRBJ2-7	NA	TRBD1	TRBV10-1	TGCGCCAGCTCCGGGACAGGGACCTACGAGCAGTACTTC	CASSGTGTYEQYF
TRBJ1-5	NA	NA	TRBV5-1	TGCGCCAGCAGTGAAGGGTCCTCAGATCAGCCCCAGCATTTT	CASSEGSSDQPQHF
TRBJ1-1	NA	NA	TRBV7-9	TGTGCCAGCAGCCTCAAGAACACTGAAGCTTTCTTT	CASSLKNTEAFF
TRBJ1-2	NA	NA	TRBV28	TGTGCCAGCAGTCAACCCCGCCGAGCTAACTATGGCTACACCTTC	CASSQPRRANYGYTF
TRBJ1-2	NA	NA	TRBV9	TGTGCCAGCAGCGCATCTCGTTCCAGGGGCGGCCACACTAACTATGGCTACACCTTC	CASSASRSRGGHTNYGYTF
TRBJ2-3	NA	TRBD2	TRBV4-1	TGCGCCAGCGGGAAGGTACTAGCGGGAGTTCCTCAACGCACAGATACGCAGTATTTT	CASGKVLAGVPQRTDTQYF
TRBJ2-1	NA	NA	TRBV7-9	TGTGCCAGCAGCTTAATGGCGGGTTCCTACAATGAGCAGTTCTTC	CASSLMAGSYNEQFF
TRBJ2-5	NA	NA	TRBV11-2	TGTGCCAGCAGCTTAGATATTGGGGGTGAGACCCAGTACTTC	CASSLDIGGETQYF
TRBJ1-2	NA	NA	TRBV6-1	TGTGCCAGCAGTGCGGGAGGTCCTCATGCCTACGGGGGCTACACCTTC	CASSAGGPHAYGGYTF
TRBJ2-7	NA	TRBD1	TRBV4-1	TGCGCCAGCAGCGGAGTAGGACAGGGGGCCTACGAGCAGTACTTC	CASSGVGQGAYEQYF
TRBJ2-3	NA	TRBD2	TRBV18	TGTGCCAGCTCAACCGGGACTAGCCCGATACTACAGTATTTT	CASSTGTSPILQYF
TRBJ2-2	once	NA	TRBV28	TGTGCCAGCAGTGGAATAAGCGGGTTGGAGATCGGGGAGCTGTTTTTT	CASSGISGLEIGELFF
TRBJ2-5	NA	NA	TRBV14	TGTGCCAGCAGCCAAGGAATCGACAGTTTGAGAGAGACCCAGTACTTC	CASSQGIDSLRETQYF
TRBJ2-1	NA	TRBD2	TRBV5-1	TGCGCCACAACCAGCGGGAGGGCCGTCGATGAGCAGTTCTTC	CATTSGRAVDEQFF
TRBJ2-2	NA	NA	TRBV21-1	TGTGCCAGCAGCATCTGCGCCCCGGGACTAGCGGGATCTGAGGGGGAGCTGTTTTTT	CASSICAPGLAGSEGELFF
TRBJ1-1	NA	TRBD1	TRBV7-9	TGTGCCACCCGGACAGGGGGCTTGAACACTGAAGCTTTCTTT	CATRTGGLNTEAFF
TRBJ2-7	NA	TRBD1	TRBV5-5	TGTGCCAGCAGCTTCAACCCTGGGACAGGGGGCGCACGGGAGCAGTACTTC	CASSFNPGTGGAREQYF
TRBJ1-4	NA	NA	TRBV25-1	TGTGCCAGCAGTGTGCCCGTCTATAATGAAAAACTGTTTTTT	CASSVPVYNEKLFF
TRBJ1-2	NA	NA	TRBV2	TGTGCCAGCAGTGAAGTCGCGAGGCAGGAAATATATGGCTACACCTTC	CASSEVARQEIYGYTF
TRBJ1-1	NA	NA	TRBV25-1	TGTGCCAGCAGTGAGCCGGGTAGCACTGAAGCTTTCTTT	CASSEPGSTEAFF
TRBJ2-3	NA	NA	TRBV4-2	TGTGCCAGCAGCCAAGATATAGAGGCCGTCACAGATACGCAGTATTTT	CASSQDIEAVTDTQYF
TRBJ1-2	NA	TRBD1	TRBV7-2	TGTGCCAGCAGCCCGAAGACAGGGGCCTATGGCTACACCTTC	CASSPKTGAYGYTF
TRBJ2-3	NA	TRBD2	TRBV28	TGTGCCAGCGCCACCTCCCGACGGGGGGGCACAGATACGCAGTATTTT	CASATSRRGGTDTQYF
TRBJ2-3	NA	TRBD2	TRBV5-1	TGCGCCAGCAGCTTGTCTAGCGGACCCACAGATACGCAGTATTTT	CASSLSSGPTDTQYF
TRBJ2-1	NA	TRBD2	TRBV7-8	TGTGCCAGCAGCCCCCAGGTAAATCTAGCGGGAACTGTCTATGAGCAGTTCTTC	CASSPQVNLAGTVYEQFF
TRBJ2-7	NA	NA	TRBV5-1	TGCGCCAGCAGCTTGGTAGGCTCAGGTACGCCCGAGCAGTACTTC	CASSLVGSGTPEQYF
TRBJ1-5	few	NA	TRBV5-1	TGCGCCAGCAGCTTGGAGAGGTATCAGCCCCAGCATTTT	CASSLERYQPQHF
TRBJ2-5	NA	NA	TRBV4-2	TGTGCCAGCAGCCAAGAGACAGCCCAAGAGACCCAGTACTTC	CASSQETAQETQYF
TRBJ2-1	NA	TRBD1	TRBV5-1	TGCGCCAGCAGCTCCGGGACAGGTGTTTACAATGAGCAGTTCTTC	CASSSGTGVYNEQFF
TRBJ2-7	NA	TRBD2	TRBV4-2	TGTGCCAGCAGCCAAGAAACTAGCGGGATCGGCGAGCAGTACTTC	CASSQETSGIGEQYF
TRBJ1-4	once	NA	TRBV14	TGTGCCAGCAGACGCGCAGGGTCCGCTAATGAAAAACTGTTTTTT	CASRRAGSANEKLFF
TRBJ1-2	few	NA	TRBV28	TGTGCCAGCAGTGCAGCCCGAAAGGACACCTTC	CASSAARKDTF
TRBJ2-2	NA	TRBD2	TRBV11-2	TGTGCCAGCAGCCAAAGCGGGAGGAACACCGGGGAGCTGTTTTTT	CASSQSGRNTGELFF